Listed here is a single TCR beta chain. Its antigen remains unknown. This entry belongs to a study of T cell repertoires in cytomegalovirus infection. In the study overall: It was recently identified HLA-C-restricted and well-studied HLA-B-restricted CMV epitopes that the study used.

J gave up 3 bases and V 3 bases, and 7 bases lay outside the gene matches. The CDR3 has 15 amino acids. Germline V gives CDR1 LNHNV, CDR2 YYDKDF (reference sequence). Each CDR3 protein gets one entry after TCRdb re-called the reads with MiXCR. The repertoire holds just under 500,000 distinct CDR3 sequences, 33% seen once, with 17% in the top ten. V is TRBV15 and J is TRBJ1-1; 7 bases are shared with TRBD1. The sequence derives from a human donor in good health (CMV status not recorded). Some clones in this sample may be carry-over from other donors' samples. The starting material was cultured PBMCs, obtained from culture after CMV antigen stimulation. The CDR3 nucleotides read TGTGCCACCAGCAGGACAGGGCGAGTGGACACTGAAGCTTTCTTT. It encodes CATSRTGRVDTEAFF.